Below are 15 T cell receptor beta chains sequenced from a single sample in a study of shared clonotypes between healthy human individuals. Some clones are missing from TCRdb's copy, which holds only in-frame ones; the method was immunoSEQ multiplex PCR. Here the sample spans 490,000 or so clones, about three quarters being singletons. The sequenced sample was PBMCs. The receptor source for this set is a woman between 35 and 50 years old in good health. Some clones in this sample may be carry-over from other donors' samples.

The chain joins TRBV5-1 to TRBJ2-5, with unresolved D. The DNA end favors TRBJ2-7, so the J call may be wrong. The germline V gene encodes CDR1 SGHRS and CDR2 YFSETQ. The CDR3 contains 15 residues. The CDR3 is CARVPLEWLIYEQYF. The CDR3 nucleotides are TGCGCCAGAGTCCCCCTAGAGTGGTTAATTTACGAGCAGTACTTC.

The CDR3 nucleotides read TGTGCCAGCAGACGAGATGGACAGGGGGCATATGAGCAGTTCTTC. This encodes CASRRDGQGAYEQFF. The chain is built from TRBV11-2 and TRBJ2-1; 11 bases match TRBD1. Trimming at V came to 6 bases and at J to 8 bases, leaving 9 bases not matched to a gene. Looked up from germline, CDR1 is SGHAT and CDR2 is FQNNGV. CDR3 size: 15 residues.

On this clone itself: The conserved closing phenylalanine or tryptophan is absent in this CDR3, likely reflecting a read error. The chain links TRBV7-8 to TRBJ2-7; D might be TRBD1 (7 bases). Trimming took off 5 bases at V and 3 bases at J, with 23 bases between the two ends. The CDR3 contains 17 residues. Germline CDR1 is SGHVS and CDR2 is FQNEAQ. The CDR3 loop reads CASSPGGTASLFYEQYL. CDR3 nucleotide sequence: TGTGCCAGCAGCCCGGGCGGGACAGCGAGTTTGTTCTACGAGCAGTACCTC.

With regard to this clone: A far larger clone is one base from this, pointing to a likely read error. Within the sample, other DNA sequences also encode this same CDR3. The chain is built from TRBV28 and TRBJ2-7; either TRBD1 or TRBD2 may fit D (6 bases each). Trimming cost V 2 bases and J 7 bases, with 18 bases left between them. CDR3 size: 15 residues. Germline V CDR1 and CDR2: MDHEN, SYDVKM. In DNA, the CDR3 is TGTGCCAGCAGTTTACTCTCGACAGGAGGGGATGAGCAGTACTTC. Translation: CASSLLSTGGDEQYF.

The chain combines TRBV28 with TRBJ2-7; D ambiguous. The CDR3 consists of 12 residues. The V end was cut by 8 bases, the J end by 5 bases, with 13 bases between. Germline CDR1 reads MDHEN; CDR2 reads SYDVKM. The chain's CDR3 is CASGSRPNEQYF. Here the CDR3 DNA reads TGTGCCAGCGGTTCCCGACCGAACGAGCAGTACTTC.

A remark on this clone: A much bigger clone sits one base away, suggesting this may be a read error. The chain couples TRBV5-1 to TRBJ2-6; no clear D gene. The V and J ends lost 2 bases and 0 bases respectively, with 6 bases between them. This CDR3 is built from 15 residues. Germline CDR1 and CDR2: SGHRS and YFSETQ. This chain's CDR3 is CASSFTSSGANVLTF. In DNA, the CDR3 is TGCGCCAGCAGCTTCACAAGCTCTGGGGCCAACGTCCTGACTTTC.

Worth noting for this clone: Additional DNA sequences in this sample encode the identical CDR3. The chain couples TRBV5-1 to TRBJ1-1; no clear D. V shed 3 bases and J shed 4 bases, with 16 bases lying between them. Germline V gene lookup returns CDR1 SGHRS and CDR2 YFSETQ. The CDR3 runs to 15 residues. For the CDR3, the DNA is TGCGCCAGCAGCTCGAACCGACAAGGAGGCACTGAAGCTTTCTTT. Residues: CASSSNRQGGTEAFF.

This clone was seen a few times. The CDR3 nucleotides read TGTGCCAGGTCCGGGACAGGGGACTACGAGCAGTACTTC. Translation: CARSGTGDYEQYF. The chain joins TRBV27 to TRBJ2-7; 10 nucleotides align to TRBD1. Germline V gene sequence: CDR1 MNHEY, CDR2 SMNVEV (reference sequence). V shed 9 bases, J shed 3 bases, and the junction held 5 bases outside the gene matches. The CDR3 runs 13 residues.

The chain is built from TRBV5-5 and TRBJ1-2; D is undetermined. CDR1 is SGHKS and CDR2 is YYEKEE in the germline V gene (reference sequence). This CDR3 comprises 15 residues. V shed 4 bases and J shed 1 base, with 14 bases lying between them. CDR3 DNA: TGTGCCAGCAGCCCAGACCCGGGAGTTAACTATGGCTACACCTTC. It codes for CASSPDPGVNYGYTF. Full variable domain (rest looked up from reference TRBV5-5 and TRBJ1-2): DAGVTQSPTHLIKTRGQQVTLRCSPISGHKSVSWYQQVLGQGPQFIFQYYEKEERGRGNFPDRFSARQFPNYSSELNVNALLLGDSALYLCASSPDPGVNYGYTFGSGTRLTVV.

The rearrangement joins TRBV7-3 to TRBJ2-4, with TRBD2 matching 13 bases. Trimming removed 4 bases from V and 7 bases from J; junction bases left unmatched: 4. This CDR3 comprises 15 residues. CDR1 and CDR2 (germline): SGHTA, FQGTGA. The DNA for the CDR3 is TGTGCCAGCAGCTCACCGACTAGCGGGAGGAACATTCAGTACTTC. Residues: CASSSPTSGRNIQYF.

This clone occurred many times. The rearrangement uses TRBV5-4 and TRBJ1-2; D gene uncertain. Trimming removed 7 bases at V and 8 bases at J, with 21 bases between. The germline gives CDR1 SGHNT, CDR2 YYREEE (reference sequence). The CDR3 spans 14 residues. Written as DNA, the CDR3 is TGTGCCAGCCCTGACGCCGCATTGGGTACGGGCTACACCTTC. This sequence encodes CASPDAALGTGYTF.

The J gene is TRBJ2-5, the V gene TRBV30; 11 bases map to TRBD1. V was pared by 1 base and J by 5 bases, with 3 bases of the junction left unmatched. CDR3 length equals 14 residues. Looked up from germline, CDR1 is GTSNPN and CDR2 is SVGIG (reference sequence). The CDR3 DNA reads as TGTGCCTGGAGTGGGACAGGGGGCAGGGAGACCCAGTACTTC. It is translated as CAWSGTGGRETQYF.

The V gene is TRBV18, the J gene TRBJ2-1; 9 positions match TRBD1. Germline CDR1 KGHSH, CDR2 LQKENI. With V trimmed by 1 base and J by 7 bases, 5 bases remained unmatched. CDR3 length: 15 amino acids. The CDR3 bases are TGTGCCAGCTCACCACTACAGGGGGCGGGGAATGAGCAGTTCTTC. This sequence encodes CASSPLQGAGNEQFF. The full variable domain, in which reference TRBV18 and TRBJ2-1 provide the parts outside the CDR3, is NAGVMQNPRHLVRRRGQEARLRCSPMKGHSHVYWYRQLPEEGLKFMVYLQKENIIDESGMPKERFSAEFPKEGPSILRIQQVVRGDSAAYFCASSPLQGAGNEQFFGPGTRLTVL.

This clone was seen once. CDR3 sequence reads: CASRRGGSDTGELFF. CDR3 DNA sequence: TGTGCCAGCAGGAGGGGGGGCTCGGACACCGGGGAGCTGTTTTTT. V usage is TRBV7-9 and J usage is TRBJ2-2, with a possible D match to TRBD2 (7 bases). There are 15 residues in the CDR3. The germline V gene has CDR1 SEHNR and CDR2 FQNEAQ (reference sequence). V lost 6 bases and J 3 bases, leaving 14 bases between the germline ends. The full variable domain, completed using reference TRBV7-9 and TRBJ2-2, is DTGVSQNPRHKITKRGQNVTFRCDPISEHNRLYWYRQTLGQGPEFLTYFQNEAQLEKSRLLSDRFSAERPKGSFSTLEIQRTEQGDSAMYLCASRRGGSDTGELFFGEGSRLTVL.

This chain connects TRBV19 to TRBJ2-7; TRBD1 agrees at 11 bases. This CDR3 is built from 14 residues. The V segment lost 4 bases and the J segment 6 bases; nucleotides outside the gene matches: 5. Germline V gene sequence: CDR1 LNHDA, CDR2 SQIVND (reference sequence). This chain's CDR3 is CASSSGQGAGEQYF. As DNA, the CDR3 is TGTGCCAGTAGTAGTGGACAGGGGGCTGGCGAGCAGTACTTC. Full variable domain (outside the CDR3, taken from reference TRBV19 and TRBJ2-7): DGGITQSPKYLFRKEGQNVTLSCEQNLNHDAMYWYRQDPGQGLRLIYYSQIVNDFQKGDIAEGYSVSREKKESFPLTVTSAQKNPTAFYLCASSSGQGAGEQYFGPGTRLTVT.